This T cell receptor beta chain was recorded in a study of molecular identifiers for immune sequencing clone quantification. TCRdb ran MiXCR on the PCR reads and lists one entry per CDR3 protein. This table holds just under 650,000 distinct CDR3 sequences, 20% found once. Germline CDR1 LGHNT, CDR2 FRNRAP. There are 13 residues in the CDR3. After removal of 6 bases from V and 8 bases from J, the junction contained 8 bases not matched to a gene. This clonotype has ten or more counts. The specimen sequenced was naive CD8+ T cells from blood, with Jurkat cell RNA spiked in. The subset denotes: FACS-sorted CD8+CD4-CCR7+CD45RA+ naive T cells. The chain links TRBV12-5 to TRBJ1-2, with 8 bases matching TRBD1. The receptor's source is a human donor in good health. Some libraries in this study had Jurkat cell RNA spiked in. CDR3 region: CASGPDRGGGYTF. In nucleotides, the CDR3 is TGTGCTAGTGGCCCTGACAGGGGCGGCGGCTACACCTTC.